These 29 T cell receptor beta chains came from one sample sequenced in a study of shared clonotypes between healthy human individuals. The naive CD8 fraction comprised CD45RO-negative cells positively selected for CCR7 and excluded terminally differentiated effector memory CD45RA+ cells. Assay: immunoSEQ multiplex PCR; the TCRdb copy retains only in-frame clones and omits some. The sample contains millions of clones, just under 95% of which appear only once. The sequenced sample was naive CD8+ T cells sorted from blood. These receptors originate from a man younger than 35 in good health.

This clone was seen once. The chain recombines TRBV5-5 with TRBJ1-2; tentatively, D is TRBD1 (6 bases). V lost 2 bases to trimming and J lost 1 base, with 18 bases between them. Germline lookup yields CDR1 SGHKS and CDR2 YYEKEE (reference sequence). The CDR3 is made up of 17 amino acids. The CDR3: CASSLKTGLEGNYGYTF. The CDR3 nucleotides are TGTGCCAGCAGCTTAAAGACAGGACTAGAGGGTAACTATGGCTACACCTTC.

V usage is TRBV7-9 and J usage is TRBJ2-1; possibly TRBD1 or TRBD2 for D (6 bases each). The germline V gene encodes CDR1 SEHNR and CDR2 FQNEAQ (reference sequence). The CDR3 contains 16 residues. With 4 bases removed from V and 2 bases from J, the gap between germline ends came to 15 bases. CDR3 nucleotide sequence: TGTGCCAGCAGCTCGTCCAGGGGCGGGACCTACAATGAGCAGTTCTTC. Amino acid sequence: CASSSSRGGTYNEQFF.

The chain couples TRBV2 to TRBJ2-3; 9 positions agree with TRBD2. The junction had 8 bases not matched to a gene; V was cut back by 4 bases and J by 3 bases. CDR1 SNHLY and CDR2 FYNNEI come from the germline V gene. This CDR3 is built from 16 residues. The CDR3 DNA sequence: TGTGCCAGCAGTGTGCGTAGCGGGAGTGAGACAGATACGCAGTATTTT. Encoded protein: CASSVRSGSETDTQYF.

The genes are TRBV30 and TRBJ1-2; 10 bases agree with TRBD1. With 7 bases clipped from V and 5 bases from J, the junction kept 7 bases outside the gene matches. The CDR3 has 13 amino acids. Germline-derived CDR1 and CDR2 are GTSNPN and SVGIG (reference sequence). CDR3: CASDTDRGYGYTF. CDR3 sequence (DNA): TGTGCCTCCGATACGGACAGGGGGTATGGCTACACCTTC.

The V and J genes are TRBV4-2 and TRBJ2-5; D gene unclear. Germline lookup yields CDR1 LGHNA and CDR2 YNFKEQ. This CDR3 comprises 17 residues. Trimming cost V 2 bases and J 0 bases, with 16 bases left between them. The CDR3 DNA follows: TGTGCCAGCAGCCAACGGACCATGCCTACGTACCAAGAGACCCAGTACTTC. Protein sequence: CASSQRTMPTYQETQYF.

As regards this clone: Germline is not matched at one junction end, which may reflect a read error. The V and J genes are TRBV5-1 and TRBJ2-1; D gene unclear. The CDR3 extends over 13 amino acids. The germline CDR1 and CDR2 sequences are SGHRS and YFSETQ. This CDR3 reads CASSSADTLLNVF. CDR3 nucleotide sequence: TGCGCCAGCAGCTCGGCTGATACTCTACTTAACGTCTTC.

CDR3 loop: CASSQDSAQGIEQYF. The DNA for the CDR3 is TGCGCCAGCAGCCAAGACAGCGCCCAGGGGATCGAGCAGTACTTC. V gene TRBV4-1 combines with J gene TRBJ2-7, with D possibly matching TRBD1 (6 bases). Germline V gene lookup returns CDR1 MGHRA and CDR2 YSYEKL. The V end was cut by 0 bases, the J end by 6 bases, with 15 bases between. The CDR3 loop spans 15 amino acids.

This chain uses TRBV7-6 with TRBJ2-7; D unclear. Germline lookup yields CDR1 SGHVS and CDR2 FNYEAQ. With 5 bases removed from V and 1 base from J, the gap between germline ends came to 12 bases. This CDR3 is 14 amino acids long. The CDR3 protein is CASSPRTDSYEQYF. The CDR3 DNA sequence: TGTGCCAGCAGCCCGAGGACGGATTCCTACGAGCAGTACTTC.

The rearrangement links TRBV7-2 to TRBJ1-5; tentative D call: TRBD1 (5 bases). With 1 base removed from V and 4 bases from J, the gap between germline ends came to 8 bases. Germline CDR1 and CDR2: SGHTA and FQGNSA. The CDR3 is 14 residues long. The CDR3 nucleotides are TGTGCCAGCAGCTTAGGTGGGGGTAATCAGCCCCAGCATTTT. Translation gives CASSLGGGNQPQHF.

Worth noting for this clone: Other DNA sequences of this sample code for an identical CDR3. This chain links TRBV2 with TRBJ2-7; D gene ambiguous. Germline V gene data show CDR1 as SNHLY and CDR2 as FYNNEI. The V and J ends lost 4 bases and 5 bases respectively, with 6 bases between them. The CDR3 length is 11 residues. The DNA for the CDR3 is TGTGCCAGCAGTGGGAGCAACGAGCAGTACTTC. It is translated as CASSGSNEQYF. The full variable domain, completed using reference TRBV2 and TRBJ2-7, is EPEVTQTPSHQVTQMGQEVILRCVPISNHLYFYWYRQILGQKVEFLVSFYNNEISEKSEIFDDQFSVERPDGSNFTLKIRSTKLEDSAMYFCASSGSNEQYFGPGTRLTVT.

The genes are TRBV6-5 and TRBJ2-1, with 15 bases matching TRBD2. Germline V gives CDR1 MNHEY, CDR2 SVGAGI. The CDR3 consists of 13 residues. Trimming cost V 6 bases and J 16 bases; bases outside gene matches: 7. The CDR3 protein is CASSSGTSGGLFF. The DNA for the CDR3 is TGTGCCAGCAGCAGTGGGACTAGCGGGGGGCTATTCTTC.

With respect to this clone: The sample contains more than one DNA sequence encoding this CDR3. The rearrangement links TRBV7-9 to TRBJ1-1; D unclear. Trimming stripped 5 bases from V and 5 bases from J, with 3 bases between. Germline assignment: CDR1 SEHNR and CDR2 FQNEAQ (reference sequence). This CDR3 comprises 10 residues. The CDR3 DNA is TGTGCCAGCAGCGTAACTGAAGCTTTCTTT. It codes for CASSVTEAFF.

The CDR3 protein is CASRETSGGYEQFF. Here the CDR3 DNA reads TGTGCCAGCAGGGAGACTAGCGGGGGGTATGAGCAGTTCTTC. This chain joins TRBV5-6 and TRBJ2-1, with 13 bases identical to TRBD2. Germline-derived CDR1 and CDR2 are SGHDT and YYEEEE. There are 14 residues in the CDR3. V shed 5 bases, J shed 8 bases, and the junction held 4 bases outside the gene matches.

This chain connects TRBV27 to TRBJ1-4, with unresolved D. Germline-derived CDR1 and CDR2 are MNHEY and SMNVEV (reference sequence). V was clipped by 3 bases and J by 6 bases, with 11 bases between them. The CDR3 runs to 14 residues. The CDR3 loop is CASSLRWKDEKLFF. CDR3 bases: TGTGCCAGCAGTTTGAGGTGGAAGGATGAAAAACTGTTTTTT.

This chain connects TRBV7-2 to TRBJ2-7; the D gene is possibly TRBD1 (8 bases). The germline V and J ends were trimmed by 5 bases and 1 base, with 18 bases remaining between them. This CDR3 region has 16 residues. In germline, CDR1 is SGHTA, CDR2 FQGNSA. CDR3 protein: CASSPTTGEGSYEQYF. The CDR3 DNA reads TGTGCCAGCAGCCCCACGACAGGGGAGGGGTCCTACGAGCAGTACTTC.

The chain recombines TRBV6-6 with TRBJ2-7, with TRBD1 matching over 11 bases. The ends lost 6 bases at V and 6 bases at J; junction bases unmatched: 4. The germline CDR1 and CDR2 sequences are MNHNY and SVGAGI (reference sequence). This CDR3 contains 13 residues. CDR3 protein: CASRPGQGVEQYF. The CDR3 coding sequence is TGTGCCAGCAGGCCGGGACAGGGGGTCGAGCAGTACTTC.

This rearrangement joins TRBV29-1 to TRBJ2-3; unclear D gene. V lost 2 bases, J lost 2 bases, and 8 bases lay in between. The CDR3 extends over 13 amino acids. The V gene's germline CDR1 is SQVTM and CDR2 ANQGSEA. CDR3 protein: CSVEPAHTDTQYF. CDR3 nucleotides: TGCAGCGTTGAACCGGCCCACACAGATACGCAGTATTTT.

A single count supports this clone. V and J are TRBV30 and TRBJ1-6; D not certain. The V gene's germline CDR1 is GTSNPN and CDR2 SVGIG (reference sequence). Trimming pared 3 bases from V and 8 bases from J, leaving 11 bases between. This CDR3 is 13 amino acids long. CDR3: CAWRGYGDSPLHF. The CDR3 DNA follows: TGTGCCTGGAGGGGGTATGGGGATTCACCCCTCCACTTT.

With regard to this clone: The identical CDR3 is also encoded by other nucleotide sequences in the sample. The chain combines TRBV30 with TRBJ2-6, with D uncertain. Trimming shortened V by 3 bases and J by 1 base, and 10 bases separated the two germline ends. The CDR3 extends over 15 amino acids. Germline loops: CDR1 GTSNPN, CDR2 SVGIG (reference sequence). The CDR3 protein is CAWSLGDSGANVLTF. The DNA of the CDR3 is TGTGCCTGGAGCCTCGGAGATTCTGGGGCCAACGTCCTGACTTTC.

The rearrangement uses TRBV4-1 and TRBJ1-6, with D hard to call. V shed 3 bases and J shed 3 bases, with 15 bases lying between them. There are 17 residues in the CDR3. Germline V gives CDR1 MGHRA, CDR2 YSYEKL. The CDR3 spells CASSHAPRGGYNSPLHF. The CDR3 region has the DNA TGCGCCAGCAGCCATGCCCCCCGGGGTGGCTATAATTCACCCCTCCACTTT.

The sample holds one count of this clone. This sample includes further DNA sequences coding for the same CDR3. V and J are TRBV29-1 and TRBJ2-7; a possible D gene is TRBD1 (5 bases). The CDR3 has 13 amino acids. V lost 3 bases and J lost 1, with 10 bases in between. The germline V gene encodes CDR1 SQVTM and CDR2 ANQGSEA. CDR3 DNA sequence: TGCAGCGTTGACGGAGACAGTTCCTACGAGCAGTACTTC. Translation: CSVDGDSSYEQYF.

For this clone: Other DNA sequences of this sample code for an identical CDR3. CDR3 loop: CASSLGPYNEQFF. The CDR3 coding sequence is TGTGCCAGCAGCTTAGGCCCGTACAATGAGCAGTTCTTC. J is TRBJ2-1 and V is TRBV7-2; D is unclear. V lost 1 base, J lost 4 bases, and 5 bases lay in between. CDR3 size: 13 residues. The V gene's germline CDR1 is SGHTA and CDR2 FQGNSA. Looking up the rest from reference TRBV7-2 and TRBJ2-1 gives the full variable domain: GAGVSQSPSNKVTEKGKDVELRCDPISGHTALYWYRQSLGQGLEFLIYFQGNSAPDKSGLPSDRFSAERTGGSVSTLTIQRTQQEDSAVYLCASSLGPYNEQFFGPGTRLTVL.

The chain has TRBV7-9 and TRBJ2-5; the D gene is possibly TRBD2 (6 bases). Trimming took 0 bases from V and 7 from J, leaving 15 bases between them. The germline CDR1 and CDR2 sequences are SEHNR and FQNEAQ (reference sequence). The CDR3 spans 15 residues. CDR3 protein: CASSLASGEDWTQYF. CDR3 nucleotide sequence: TGTGCCAGCAGCTTAGCGTCCGGGGAGGACTGGACCCAGTACTTC.

This clone has a single count. J is TRBJ2-5 and V is TRBV11-2; D remains ambiguous. Trimming removed 5 bases from V and 12 bases from J, with 13 bases in between. Germline V gene sequence: CDR1 SGHAT, CDR2 FQNNGV. This CDR3 comprises 11 residues. The CDR3 bases are TGTGCCAGCAGCGACGACACCGACAAGTACTTC. Protein: CASSDDTDKYF.

With regard to this clone: Its ends do not fully match the called genes, so a read error is possible. The rearrangement uses TRBV4-3 and TRBJ2-1; TRBD2 matches 7 bases. CDR1 and CDR2 (germline): LGHNA, YSLEER. The CDR3 is 16 residues long. CDR3: CASRQDQLATYNEQFF. CDR3 in DNA: TGCGCCAGCAGGCAAGACCAACTAGCGACCTACAATGAGCAGTTCTTC.

The chain joins TRBV7-2 to TRBJ2-3; 8 nucleotides line up with TRBD2. CDR3 length equals 18 residues. The V segment lost 5 bases and the J segment 3 bases; nucleotides outside the gene matches: 16. Germline V gene sequence: CDR1 SGHTA, CDR2 FQGNSA. The CDR3 is CASSTHNYGAGATDTQYF. The DNA of the CDR3 is TGTGCCAGCAGCACCCACAACTATGGAGCGGGGGCTACAGATACGCAGTATTTT.

The chain employs TRBV14 and TRBJ2-5, with D uncertain. V shed 0 bases and J shed 5 bases, with 10 bases lying between them. Germline V gene sequence: CDR1 SGHDN, CDR2 FVKESK. The CDR3 totals 14 residues. CDR3 sequence (DNA): TGTGCCAGCAGCCAAGATCTGGGTTGGGAGACCCAGTACTTC. Translated: CASSQDLGWETQYF.

The rearrangement uses TRBV6-1 and TRBJ1-1; 7 bases align to TRBD1. The CDR3 length is 14 residues. The germline CDR1 and CDR2 sequences are MNHNS and SASEGT. V shed 2 bases, J shed 9 bases, and the junction held 9 bases outside the gene matches. DNA for the CDR3: TGTGCCAGCAGTGAAATTTTACAGGGGCCAAAAGCTTTCTTT. Its protein product is CASSEILQGPKAFF.

As concerns this clone: The sample carries other DNA sequences with the same CDR3. The chain carries TRBV4-2 and TRBJ2-7; TRBD2 aligns across 11 bases. V lost 0 bases, J lost 2 bases, and 0 bases stayed unmatched. The CDR3 length is 15 residues. The germline gives CDR1 LGHNA, CDR2 YNFKEQ. The CDR3 sequence is CASSQELAGAYEQYF. In DNA, the CDR3 is TGTGCCAGCAGCCAAGAACTAGCGGGGGCCTACGAGCAGTACTTC.